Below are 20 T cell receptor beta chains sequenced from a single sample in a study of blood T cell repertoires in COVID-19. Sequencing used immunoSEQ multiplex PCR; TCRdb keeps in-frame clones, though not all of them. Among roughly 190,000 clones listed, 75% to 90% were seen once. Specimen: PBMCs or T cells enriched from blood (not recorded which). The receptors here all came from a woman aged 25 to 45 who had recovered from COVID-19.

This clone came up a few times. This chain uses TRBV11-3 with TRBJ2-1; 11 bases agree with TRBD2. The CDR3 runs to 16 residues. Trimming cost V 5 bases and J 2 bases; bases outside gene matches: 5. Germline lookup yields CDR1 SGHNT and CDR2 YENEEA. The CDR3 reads CASSMGLAEPYNEQFF. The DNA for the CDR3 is TGTGCCAGCAGCATGGGACTAGCGGAGCCCTACAATGAGCAGTTCTTC. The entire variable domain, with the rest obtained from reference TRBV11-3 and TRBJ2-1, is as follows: EAGVVQSPRYKIIEKKQPVAFWCNPISGHNTLYWYLQNLGQGPELLIRYENEEAVDDSQLPKDRFSAERLKGVDSTLKIQPAELGDSAVYLCASSMGLAEPYNEQFFGPGTRLTVL.

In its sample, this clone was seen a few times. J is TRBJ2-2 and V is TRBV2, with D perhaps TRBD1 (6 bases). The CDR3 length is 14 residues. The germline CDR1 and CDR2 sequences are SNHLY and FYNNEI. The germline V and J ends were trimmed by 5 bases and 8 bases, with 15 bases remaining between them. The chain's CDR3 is CASSSGTIRGELFF. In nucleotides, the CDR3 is TGTGCCAGCAGTTCCGGGACAATACGAGGGGAGCTGTTTTTT.

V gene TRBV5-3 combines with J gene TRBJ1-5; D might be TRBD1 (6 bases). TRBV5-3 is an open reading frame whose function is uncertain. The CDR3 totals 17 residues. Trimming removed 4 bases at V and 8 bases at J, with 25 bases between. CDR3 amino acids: CARSPREGGGGKEPQHF. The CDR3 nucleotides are TGTGCCAGAAGCCCCCGGGAGGGGGGCGGGGGAAAGGAGCCCCAGCATTTT.

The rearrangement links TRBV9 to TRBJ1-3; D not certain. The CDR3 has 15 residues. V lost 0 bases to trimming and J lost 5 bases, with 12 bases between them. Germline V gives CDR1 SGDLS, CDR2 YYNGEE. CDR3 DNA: TGTGCCAGCAGCGTAGGTTCCCAGCGTAGAAACACCATATATTTT. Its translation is CASSVGSQRRNTIYF.

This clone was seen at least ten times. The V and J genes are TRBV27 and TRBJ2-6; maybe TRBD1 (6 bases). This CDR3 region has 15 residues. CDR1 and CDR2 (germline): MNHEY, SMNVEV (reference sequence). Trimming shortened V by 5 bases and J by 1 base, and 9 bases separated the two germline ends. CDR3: CASSKQGSGANVLTF. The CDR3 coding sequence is TGTGCCAGCAGTAAACAGGGTTCTGGGGCCAACGTCCTGACTTTC.

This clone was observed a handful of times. The CDR3 is CASSYSSSLEQYF. CDR3 in DNA: TGTGCCAGCAGTTACTCAAGTAGTCTCGAGCAGTACTTC. This rearrangement joins TRBV6-5 to TRBJ2-7; the D is unclear. This CDR3 has 13 amino acids. CDR1 and CDR2 from the germline V gene are MNHEY and SVGAGI. V was pared by 0 bases and J by 6 bases, with 9 bases between.

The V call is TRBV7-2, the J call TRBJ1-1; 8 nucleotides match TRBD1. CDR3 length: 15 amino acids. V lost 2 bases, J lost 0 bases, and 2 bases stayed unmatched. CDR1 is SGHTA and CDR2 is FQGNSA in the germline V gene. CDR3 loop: CASSLLQGVNTEAFF. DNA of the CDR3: TGTGCCAGCAGCTTACTACAGGGGGTGAACACTGAAGCTTTCTTT.

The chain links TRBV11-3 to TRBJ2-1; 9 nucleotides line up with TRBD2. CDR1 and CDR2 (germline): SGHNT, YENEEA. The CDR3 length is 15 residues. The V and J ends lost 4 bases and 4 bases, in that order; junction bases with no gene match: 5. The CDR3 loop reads CASSSRLAEYNEQFF. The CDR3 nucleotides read TGTGCCAGCAGCTCCCGACTAGCGGAGTACAATGAGCAGTTCTTC.

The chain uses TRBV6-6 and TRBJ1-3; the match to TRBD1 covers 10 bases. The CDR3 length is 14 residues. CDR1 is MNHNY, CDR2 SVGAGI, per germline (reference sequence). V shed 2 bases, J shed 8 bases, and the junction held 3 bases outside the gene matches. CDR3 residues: CASSYSGTGDTIYF. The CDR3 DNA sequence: TGTGCCAGCAGTTACAGCGGGACAGGGGACACCATATATTTT.

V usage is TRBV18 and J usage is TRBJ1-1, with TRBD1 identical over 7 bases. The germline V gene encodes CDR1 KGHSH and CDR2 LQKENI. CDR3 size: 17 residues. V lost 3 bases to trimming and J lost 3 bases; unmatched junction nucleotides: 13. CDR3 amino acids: CASSPRGTGASDTEAFF. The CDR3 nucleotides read TGTGCCAGCTCACCCCGGGGTACAGGGGCCTCAGACACTGAAGCTTTCTTT.

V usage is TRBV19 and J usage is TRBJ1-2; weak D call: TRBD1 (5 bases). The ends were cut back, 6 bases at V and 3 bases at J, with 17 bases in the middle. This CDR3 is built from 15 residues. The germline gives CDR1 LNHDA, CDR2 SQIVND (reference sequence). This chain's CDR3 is CASRRFQGRHYGYTF. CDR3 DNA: TGTGCCAGTAGGAGGTTTCAGGGCCGACACTATGGCTACACCTTC.

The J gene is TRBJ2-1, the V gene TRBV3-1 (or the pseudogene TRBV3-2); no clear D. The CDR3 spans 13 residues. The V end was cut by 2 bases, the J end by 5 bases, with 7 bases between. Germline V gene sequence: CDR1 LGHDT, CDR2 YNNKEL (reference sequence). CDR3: CASSQFQNNEQFF. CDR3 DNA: TGTGCCAGCAGCCAATTTCAAAACAATGAGCAGTTCTTC.

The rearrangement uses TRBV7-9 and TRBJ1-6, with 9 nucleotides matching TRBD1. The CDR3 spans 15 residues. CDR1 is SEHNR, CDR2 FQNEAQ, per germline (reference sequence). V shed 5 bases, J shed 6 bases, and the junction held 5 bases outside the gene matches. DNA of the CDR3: TGTGCCAGCAGCAAACCGGGACAGGGTAATTCACCCCTCCACTTT. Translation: CASSKPGQGNSPLHF.

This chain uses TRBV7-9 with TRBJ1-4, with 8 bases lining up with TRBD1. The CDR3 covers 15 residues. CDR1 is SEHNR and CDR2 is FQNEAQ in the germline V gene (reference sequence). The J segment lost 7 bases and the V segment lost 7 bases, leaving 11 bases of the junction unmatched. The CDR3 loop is CASTSQDRVFEKLFF. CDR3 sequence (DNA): TGTGCCAGCACCTCCCAGGACAGGGTGTTTGAAAAACTGTTTTTT.

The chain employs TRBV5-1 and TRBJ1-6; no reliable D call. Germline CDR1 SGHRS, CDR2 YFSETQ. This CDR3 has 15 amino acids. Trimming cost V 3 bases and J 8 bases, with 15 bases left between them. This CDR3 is CASSSTGSSDSPLHF. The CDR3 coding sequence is TGCGCCAGCAGCTCCACCGGGTCCTCGGATTCACCCCTCCACTTT.

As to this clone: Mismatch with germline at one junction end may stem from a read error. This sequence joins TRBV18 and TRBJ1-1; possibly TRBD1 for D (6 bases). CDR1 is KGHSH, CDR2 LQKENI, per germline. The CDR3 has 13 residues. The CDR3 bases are TGTGCCAGCGCCCGGACAGAGAACGCTGAAGCTTTCTTT. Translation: CASARTENAEAFF.

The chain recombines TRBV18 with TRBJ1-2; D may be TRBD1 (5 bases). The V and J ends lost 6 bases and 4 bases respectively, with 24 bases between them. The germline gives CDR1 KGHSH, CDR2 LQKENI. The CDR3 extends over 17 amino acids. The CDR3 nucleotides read TGTGCCAGCTCCCCCACACGAAGCGGGGACCCTGGCTATGGCTACACCTTC. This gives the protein CASSPTRSGDPGYGYTF.

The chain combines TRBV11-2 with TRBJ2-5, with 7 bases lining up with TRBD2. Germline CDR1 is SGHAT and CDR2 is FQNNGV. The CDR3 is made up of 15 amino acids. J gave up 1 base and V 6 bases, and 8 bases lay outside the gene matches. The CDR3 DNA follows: TGTGCCAGCAGTAGAAGCGGGAACCGCCAAGAGACCCAGTACTTC. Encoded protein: CASSRSGNRQETQYF.

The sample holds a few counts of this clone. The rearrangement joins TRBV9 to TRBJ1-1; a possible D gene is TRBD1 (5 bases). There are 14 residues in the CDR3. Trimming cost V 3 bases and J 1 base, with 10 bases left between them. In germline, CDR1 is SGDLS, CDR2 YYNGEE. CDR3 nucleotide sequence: TGTGCCAGCAGCGCTACCACAGGGAACACTGAAGCTTTCTTT. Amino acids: CASSATTGNTEAFF.

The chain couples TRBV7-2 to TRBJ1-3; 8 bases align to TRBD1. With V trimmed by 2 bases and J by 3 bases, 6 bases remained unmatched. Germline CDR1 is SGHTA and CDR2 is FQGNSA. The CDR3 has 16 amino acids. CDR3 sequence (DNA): TGTGCCAGCAGCTTATCGGGACAGGCACTTGGAAACACCATATATTTT. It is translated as CASSLSGQALGNTIYF. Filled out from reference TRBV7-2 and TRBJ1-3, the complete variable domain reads GAGVSQSPSNKVTEKGKDVELRCDPISGHTALYWYRQSLGQGLEFLIYFQGNSAPDKSGLPSDRFSAERTGGSVSTLTIQRTQQEDSAVYLCASSLSGQALGNTIYFGEGSWLTVV.